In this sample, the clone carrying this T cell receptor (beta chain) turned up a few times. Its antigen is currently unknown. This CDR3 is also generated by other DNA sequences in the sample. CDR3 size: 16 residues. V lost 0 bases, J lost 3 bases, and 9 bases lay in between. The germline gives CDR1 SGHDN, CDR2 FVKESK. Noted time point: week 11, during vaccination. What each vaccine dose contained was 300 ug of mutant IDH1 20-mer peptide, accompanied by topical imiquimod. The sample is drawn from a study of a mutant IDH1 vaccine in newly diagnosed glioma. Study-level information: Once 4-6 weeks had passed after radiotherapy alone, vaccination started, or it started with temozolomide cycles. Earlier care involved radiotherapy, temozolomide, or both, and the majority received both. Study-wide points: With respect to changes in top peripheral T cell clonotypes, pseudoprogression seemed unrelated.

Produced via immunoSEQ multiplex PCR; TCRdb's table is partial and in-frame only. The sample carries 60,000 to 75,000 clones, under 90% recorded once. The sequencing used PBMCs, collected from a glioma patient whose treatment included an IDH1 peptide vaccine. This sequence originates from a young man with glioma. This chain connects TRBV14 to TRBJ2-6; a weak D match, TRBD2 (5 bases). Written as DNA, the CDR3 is TGTGCCAGCAGCCAAGATTTGCGGGTTGGGGCCAACGTCCTGACTTTC. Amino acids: CASSQDLRVGANVLTF.